Presented here are 4 T cell receptor beta chains from one specimen sequenced in a study of CD8 T cells in ankylosing spondylitis. Each CDR3 protein is one row after TCRdb ran MiXCR on the 5' RACE reads. Found here are more than 110,000 distinct CDR3 sequences, roughly 8.3% of them singletons; the top ten hold 7.3%. The specimen sequenced was synovial fluid, either unsorted or a sorted T cell fraction (not recorded which). Receptors originate from a male donor with ankylosing spondylitis.

This clonotype was seen only a few times. The chain recombines TRBV5-1 with TRBJ1-2; D perhaps matches TRBD1 (5 bases). V was clipped by 0 bases and J by 3 bases, with 15 bases between them. The germline V gene encodes CDR1 SGHRS and CDR2 YFSETQ. CDR3 size: 16 residues. The CDR3 DNA follows: TGCGCCAGCAGCTTGGGGGTAAGGGGCGCGGACTATGGCTACACCTTC. Translated, it gives CASSLGVRGADYGYTF. Full variable domain (remainder filled in from reference TRBV5-1 and TRBJ1-2): KAGVTQTPRYLIKTRGQQVTLSCSPISGHRSVSWYQQTPGQGLQFLFEYFSETQRNKGNFPGRFSGRQFSNSRSEMNVSTLELGDSALYLCASSLGVRGADYGYTFGSGTRLTVV.

In its sample, this clonotype was seen many times. The CDR3 DNA is TGTGCCACCAGCGCCGGGACAGGGGTAGATACGCAGTATTTT. Translated, it gives CATSAGTGVDTQYF. The gene calls are TRBV24-1 and TRBJ2-3; 10 bases map to TRBD1. The CDR3 is 14 amino acids. CDR1 is KGHDR and CDR2 is SFDVKD in the germline V gene. V was clipped by 7 bases and J by 5 bases; unmatched bases: 5.

Of note for this clonotype: This may be a read error: a much more frequent sequence differs by one nucleotide. A read error is likely, as this CDR3 ends without the conserved phenylalanine or tryptophan. The chain is built from TRBV7-9 and TRBJ2-3; the D gene could be TRBD1 or TRBD2 (6 bases each). Trimming cost V 5 bases and J 4 bases, with 10 bases left between them. The CDR3 covers 13 residues. Per the germline V gene, CDR1 is SEHNR and CDR2 is FQNEAQ (reference sequence). This chain's CDR3 is CASSPRGPDTQYS. The CDR3, as DNA: TGTGCCAGCAGCCCCCGGGGGCCAGATACGCAGTATTCT.

A few counts support this clonotype. V is TRBV4-1 and J is TRBJ1-6; D may be TRBD1 (6 bases). The CDR3 contains 14 residues. V was shortened by 4 bases and J by 7 bases, with 11 bases between the two germline ends. The germline V gene encodes CDR1 MGHRA and CDR2 YSYEKL. Written as DNA, the CDR3 is TGCGCCAGCAGCCCGAATACAGGGAATTCACCCCTCCACTTT. As protein: CASSPNTGNSPLHF.